This TCR beta chain was sequenced during a study of T cells after yellow fever vaccination. 5'RACE template switching added a universal primer site and UMIs to TCR cDNA. TCRdb ran MiXCR on the 5' RACE reads and lists one entry per CDR3 protein. The table has 300,000 or so distinct CDR3 sequences, roughly 4.3% seen once. Study outcomes and limitations: Of the clonotypes, a small share occurred in both CD4 and CD8 compartments. It was a weaker secondary response, yet one that peaked faster, at day 5 versus 15.

As to this clonotype: What it recognizes is unknown. Compared with germline, one end of the junction differs, possibly owing to a read error.

CDR1 and CDR2 (germline): DFQATT, SNEGSKA (reference sequence). The CDR3 runs to 12 residues. The specimen was PBMCs, collected 5 days after the yellow fever booster vaccination. This clonotype was obtained from a man aged 18 to 29 who received the YFV17D yellow fever vaccine. The chain couples TRBV20-1 to TRBJ1-2; D remains unclear. CDR3 bases: TGCAGTGTAGTCTCCAGTAACTTTGGCTACACCTTC. Protein: CSVVSSNFGYTF.